This record covers a single T cell receptor (beta chain). The antigen is not known. TCRdb reprocessed the RT-PCR reads with MiXCR, giving one entry per CDR3 protein. The sample carries approximately 700,000 distinct CDR3 sequences, approximately 14% recorded once. The trim removed 4 bases at V and 4 bases at J, leaving 8 bases unmatched. Germline CDR1 reads SNHLY; CDR2 reads FYNNEI. The CDR3 covers 17 residues. This record belongs to a study of response to subunit inactivated influenza vaccine. Regarding the study as a whole: Few new T cells, the authors suggested, are recruited by each seasonal influenza vaccination.

The chain links TRBV2 to TRBJ2-3; 13 bases align to TRBD2. The sequenced sample was PBMCs from blood, obtained 11 to 12 days after vaccination. This sequence originates from a man in his fifties or sixties who received an inactivated influenza vaccine. Here the CDR3 DNA reads TGTGCCAGCAGTGGGTGGACTAGCGGGAGCTACGCAGATACGCAGTATTTT. Protein: CASSGWTSGSYADTQYF. Supplemented by reference TRBV2 and TRBJ2-3, the full variable domain reads EPEVTQTPSHQVTQMGQEVILRCVPISNHLYFYWYRQILGQKVEFLVSFYNNEISEKSEIFDDQFSVERPDGSNFTLKIRSTKLEDSAMYFCASSGWTSGSYADTQYFGPGTRLTVL.